The 32 T cell receptor beta chains below were found in one sample sequenced in a study of blood T cell repertoires in COVID-19. Using immunoSEQ multiplex PCR, the repertoire was profiled, and TCRdb retains in-frame clones only, with some absent. The repertoire has 250,000 to 350,000 clones, 87% of them found once; the top ten carry 2% to 2.5%. Sequencing was carried out using peripheral blood. These receptors were obtained from a woman in her 50s who had recovered from COVID-19.

The chain joins TRBV7-2 to TRBJ2-3; 9 nucleotides line up with TRBD2. Germline CDR1 reads SGHTA; CDR2 reads FQGNSA. The CDR3 extends over 15 amino acids. V was pared by 4 bases and J by 5 bases, with 7 bases of the junction left unmatched. CDR3 nucleotides: TGTGCCAGCAGCTCGCGGGGGGGCCCGGGAGATACGCAGTATTTT. Residues: CASSSRGGPGDTQYF.

This sequence joins TRBV5-4 and TRBJ2-7; possible D gene TRBD1, 6 bases. V lost 0 bases and J lost 7, with 14 bases in between. This CDR3 spans 14 amino acids. The V gene's germline CDR1 is SGHNT and CDR2 YYREEE (reference sequence). The CDR3 spells CASSLDPGVREQYF. The CDR3 DNA is TGTGCCAGCAGCTTGGATCCAGGGGTAAGGGAGCAGTACTTC.

V gene TRBV18 combines with J gene TRBJ1-2; a weak D match, TRBD1 (5 bases). The CDR3 covers 15 residues. Looked up from germline, CDR1 is KGHSH and CDR2 is LQKENI. V was pared by 3 bases and J by 0 bases, with 11 bases between. This CDR3 reads CASSPLPGANYGYTF. CDR3 DNA sequence: TGTGCCAGCTCACCCCTCCCGGGGGCTAACTATGGCTACACCTTC.

In nucleotides, the CDR3 is TGTGCCAGCAGCGTCGAGGGGGCGAGAGCAGATACGCAGTATTTT. Translation gives CASSVEGARADTQYF. V gene TRBV7-9 combines with J gene TRBJ2-3, with 7 nucleotides matching TRBD1. CDR1 is SEHNR and CDR2 is FQNEAQ in the germline V gene (reference sequence). V trimming: 5 bases; J trimming: 4 bases; junction bases outside the gene matches: 9. CDR3 length: 15 amino acids. Based on the CDR3 plus reference TRBV7-9 and TRBJ2-3, the full variable domain is DTGVSQNPRHKITKRGQNVTFRCDPISEHNRLYWYRQTLGQGPEFLTYFQNEAQLEKSRLLSDRFSAERPKGSFSTLEIQRTEQGDSAMYLCASSVEGARADTQYFGPGTRLTVL.

This clone was counted only a few times. The J gene is TRBJ2-1, the V gene TRBV4-3, with 12 bases aligning to TRBD2. Germline CDR1 is LGHNA and CDR2 is YSLEER. Losses at the gene ends were 4 bases for V and 5 bases for J; bases not matched to a gene: 9. The CDR3 has 17 amino acids. The CDR3 here is CASSRLFLAGGNNEQFF. CDR3 nucleotides: TGCGCCAGCAGCCGCCTCTTTCTAGCGGGAGGGAACAATGAGCAGTTCTTC.

This sequence joins TRBV30 and TRBJ2-1, with a possible D match to TRBD2 (5 bases). This CDR3 region has 14 residues. Trimming shortened V by 5 bases and J by 4 bases, and 15 bases separated the two germline ends. Germline-derived CDR1 and CDR2 are GTSNPN and SVGIG (reference sequence). DNA for the CDR3: TGTGCCTGGGCCGGGATTACCTATTACAATGAGCAGTTCTTC. Translating it yields CAWAGITYYNEQFF.

To note about this clone: This could be a read error, since a much larger clone is one nucleotide away. The chain carries TRBV25-1 and TRBJ1-5; D is undetermined. Germline V gene data show CDR1 as MGHDK and CDR2 as SYGVNS. V was clipped by 1 base and J by 2 bases, with 3 bases between them. There are 13 residues in the CDR3. CDR3 residues: CASSESGNQPQHF. DNA of the CDR3: TGTGCCAGCAGTGAATCAGGCAATCAGCCCCAGCATTTT.

The chain uses TRBV11-2 and TRBJ2-7; D not resolved. The CDR3 covers 14 residues. V lost 1 base and J 4 bases, leaving 11 bases between the germline ends. The germline V gene encodes CDR1 SGHAT and CDR2 FQNNGV. CDR3 residues: CASSLVSVGYEQYF. The CDR3 region has the DNA TGTGCCAGCAGCTTAGTCTCGGTCGGTTACGAGCAGTACTTC. Based on the CDR3 plus reference TRBV11-2 and TRBJ2-7, the full variable domain is EAGVAQSPRYKIIEKRQSVAFWCNPISGHATLYWYQQILGQGPKLLIQFQNNGVVDDSQLPKDRFSAERLKGVDSTLKIQPAKLEDSAVYLCASSLVSVGYEQYFGPGTRLTVT.

The V and J genes are TRBV4-3 and TRBJ1-2; tentative D call: TRBD1 (5 bases). The CDR3 is 14 residues long. CDR1 is LGHNA, CDR2 YSLEER, per germline. V gave up 4 bases and J gave up 3 bases, with 12 bases separating them. Here the CDR3 reads CASSRTTADYGYTF. The CDR3, as DNA: TGCGCCAGCAGCCGGACGACAGCAGACTATGGCTACACCTTC.

The V and J genes are TRBV11-1 and TRBJ1-1; TRBD1 agrees at 9 bases. CDR3 length: 15 amino acids. With 6 bases clipped from V and 4 bases from J, the junction kept 9 bases outside the gene matches. Germline lookup yields CDR1 SGHAT and CDR2 FQDESV (reference sequence). CDR3 nucleotide sequence: TGTGCCAGCAGTCCTCCCACAGGGGGCGGCACTGAAGCTTTCTTT. This encodes CASSPPTGGGTEAFF.

This clone is a singleton in its sample. The V call is TRBV3-1 (or the pseudogene TRBV3-2), the J call TRBJ2-1; no definite D call. The V gene's germline CDR1 is LGHDT and CDR2 YNNKEL (reference sequence). V gave up 1 base and J gave up 7 bases, with 14 bases separating them. This CDR3 has 15 residues. This CDR3 reads CASSQVGVSGNEQFF. The CDR3 DNA reads TGTGCCAGCAGCCAAGTAGGTGTATCCGGGAATGAGCAGTTCTTC.

The chain couples TRBV7-9 to TRBJ2-7, with D unresolved. CDR3 size: 14 residues. Germline V gene sequence: CDR1 SEHNR, CDR2 FQNEAQ (reference sequence). Trimming took 5 bases from V and 0 from J, leaving 11 bases between them. The CDR3 reads CASSPQAISYEQYF. The CDR3 DNA reads TGTGCCAGCAGCCCTCAGGCCATCTCCTACGAGCAGTACTTC.

This rearrangement joins TRBV7-9 to TRBJ2-7, with 11 bases fitting TRBD2. The junction had 12 bases not matched to a gene; V was cut back by 4 bases and J by 7 bases. Germline V gene data show CDR1 as SEHNR and CDR2 as FQNEAQ (reference sequence). The CDR3 contains 16 residues. DNA for the CDR3: TGTGCCAGCAGCTCCCCTAGCGGGAGGCCTACGAGGGAGCAGTACTTC. Protein: CASSSPSGRPTREQYF.

The chain joins TRBV9 to TRBJ2-1; weak D call: TRBD2 (6 bases). This CDR3 is built from 14 residues. Germline V CDR1 and CDR2: SGDLS, YYNGEE. Trimming took 0 bases from V and 9 from J, leaving 13 bases between them. CDR3 DNA: TGTGCCAGCAGCGTAGCGGGAGCACGCAGTGAGCAGTTCTTC. Translating it yields CASSVAGARSEQFF.

This clone was counted once. The chain combines TRBV27 with TRBJ2-7; 16 bases are a match to TRBD2. The germline V gene has CDR1 MNHEY and CDR2 SMNVEV (reference sequence). Germline trimming cut 5 bases from V and 6 bases from J; bases unmatched to any gene: 7. This CDR3 has 16 amino acids. The DNA of the CDR3 is TGTGCCAGCAGTAGGGGACTAGCGGGAGGGTCTCGCGAGCAGTACTTC. Residues: CASSRGLAGGSREQYF.

V usage is TRBV28 and J usage is TRBJ2-7; no definite D call. Looked up from germline, CDR1 is MDHEN and CDR2 is SYDVKM. Trimming shortened V by 3 bases and J by 6 bases, and 15 bases separated the two germline ends. This CDR3 is 14 amino acids long. The DNA of the CDR3 is TGTGCCAGCAGTTTCGAAATTTCTCCGGGCGAGCAGTACTTC. This gives the protein CASSFEISPGEQYF.

The chain has TRBV5-1 and TRBJ2-1; 12 nucleotides agree with TRBD2. V lost 0 bases and J lost 6; bases outside the gene matches: 4. This CDR3 is built from 16 residues. The germline V gene has CDR1 SGHRS and CDR2 YFSETQ. CDR3 loop: CASSLEASGGANEQFF. The CDR3 nucleotides read TGCGCCAGCAGCTTGGAGGCTAGCGGGGGGGCCAATGAGCAGTTCTTC.

The genes are TRBV18 and TRBJ2-5; D might be TRBD2 (6 bases). Germline V gene data show CDR1 as KGHSH and CDR2 as LQKENI. With 2 bases removed from V and 5 bases from J, the gap between germline ends came to 18 bases. The CDR3 is made up of 16 amino acids. CDR3 bases: TGTGCCAGCTCACCATCTCCCGGGAGTCTAATTGAGACCCAGTACTTC. It translates to CASSPSPGSLIETQYF.

The genes are TRBV6-6 and TRBJ2-6; TRBD1 matches 8 bases. CDR3 size: 15 residues. J gave up 2 bases and V 5 bases, and 2 bases lay outside the gene matches. Looked up from germline, CDR1 is MNHNY and CDR2 is SVGAGI (reference sequence). The CDR3, as DNA: TGTGCCAGCAGTCCACAGGGGGCTGGGGCCAACGTCCTGACTTTC. It yields the protein CASSPQGAGANVLTF.

This rearrangement joins TRBV19 to TRBJ1-1; a possible D gene is TRBD1 (6 bases). Per germline, CDR1 LNHDA and CDR2 SQIVND (reference sequence). CDR3 length: 15 residues. Trimming took off 5 bases at V and 2 bases at J, with 15 bases between the two ends. CDR3: CASSVQGWGNTEAFF. CDR3 bases: TGTGCCAGTAGTGTACAGGGATGGGGCAACACTGAAGCTTTCTTT.

The chain uses TRBV5-8 and TRBJ1-2, with 8 positions matching TRBD1. Trimming cost V 1 base and J 5 bases; bases outside gene matches: 7. CDR3 size: 15 residues. CDR1 is SGHTS and CDR2 is YDEGEE in the germline V gene. CDR3 in amino acids: CASSLSRDRTYGYTF. In DNA, the CDR3 is TGTGCCAGCAGCTTGAGCCGGGACAGGACTTATGGCTACACCTTC.

V gene TRBV28 combines with J gene TRBJ1-1; possible D gene TRBD1, 6 bases. Germline V gene lookup returns CDR1 MDHEN and CDR2 SYDVKM. V lost 3 bases, J lost 4 bases, and 12 bases lay in between. This CDR3 has 14 amino acids. The CDR3 DNA follows: TGTGCCAGCAGTTTGGGACACCAAGGCACTGAAGCTTTCTTT. It translates to CASSLGHQGTEAFF.

The rearrangement links TRBV7-9 to TRBJ2-2; TRBD1 agrees at 9 bases. The CDR3 length is 15 residues. V shed 6 bases, J shed 6 bases, and the junction held 8 bases outside the gene matches. Germline-derived CDR1 and CDR2 are SEHNR and FQNEAQ (reference sequence). The CDR3 protein is CASSGTGGRAGELFF. In DNA, the CDR3 is TGTGCCAGCAGTGGTACAGGGGGCCGGGCCGGGGAGCTGTTTTTT.

The chain combines TRBV7-6 with TRBJ1-2, with TRBD1 matching 9 bases. The CDR3 runs to 16 residues. Germline trimming cut 5 bases from V and 8 bases from J; bases unmatched to any gene: 15. Germline V lookup: CDR1 SGHVS, CDR2 FNYEAQ. The CDR3 loop is CASSPVGGPTGGGYTF. As DNA, the CDR3 is TGTGCCAGCAGCCCCGTGGGGGGACCAACAGGGGGCGGCTACACCTTC.

The chain carries TRBV18 and TRBJ2-7; D is ambiguous. Trimming pared 2 bases from V and 2 bases from J, leaving 4 bases between. Germline loops: CDR1 KGHSH, CDR2 LQKENI. This CDR3 has 12 amino acids. This chain's CDR3 is CASSPTTYEQYF. CDR3 coding DNA: TGTGCCAGCTCACCAACAACCTACGAGCAGTACTTC.

The chain carries TRBV28 and TRBJ2-3; TRBD2 matches at 11 bases. CDR1 MDHEN and CDR2 SYDVKM come from the germline V gene. This CDR3 has 16 amino acids. Trimming took 4 bases from V and 3 from J; bases not matched to a gene: 6. CDR3 coding DNA: TGTGCCAGCAGTTCGACTAGCGGGATTAGGACAGATACGCAGTATTTT. Translating it yields CASSSTSGIRTDTQYF.

Here the CDR3 reads CASSPGQATYEQYF. In DNA, the CDR3 is TGTGCCAGCTCACCTGGACAGGCTACCTACGAGCAGTACTTC. The chain employs TRBV18 and TRBJ2-7; 7 bases map to TRBD1. The CDR3 spans 14 residues. The junction had 4 bases not matched to a gene; V was cut back by 3 bases and J by 2 bases. Germline lookup yields CDR1 KGHSH and CDR2 LQKENI.

The chain combines TRBV6-5 with TRBJ1-1; D perhaps matches TRBD1 (6 bases). Germline assignment: CDR1 MNHEY and CDR2 SVGAGI. V lost 7 bases and J lost 3, with 15 bases in between. The CDR3 totals 14 residues. In nucleotides, the CDR3 is TGTGCCAGCATCTCCAGGGGTTGGTACACTGAAGCTTTCTTT. This codes for CASISRGWYTEAFF.

The rearrangement links TRBV6-2 or TRBV6-3 to TRBJ2-5, with D perhaps TRBD2 (7 bases). The V end lost 4 bases, the J end lost 5 bases, and 11 bases lay between the germline ends. This CDR3 has 13 residues. Germline V gene sequence: CDR1 MNHEY, CDR2 SVGEGT. CDR3 nucleotides: TGTGCCAGCAGTTCCGGGGGGCGCGAGACCCAGTACTTC. Translation gives CASSSGGRETQYF.

This clone was observed a few times. This rearrangement joins TRBV6-1 to TRBJ1-6; TRBD1 matches 8 bases. V shed 4 bases and J 6 bases; nucleotides not matched to a gene: 11. The CDR3 is 17 amino acids. Germline loops: CDR1 MNHNS, CDR2 SASEGT. In nucleotides, the CDR3 is TGTGCCAGCAGTGCCCAAGGACAGGGTATCTCTAATTCACCCCTCCACTTT. This translates into CASSAQGQGISNSPLHF.

This chain uses TRBV27 with TRBJ2-7, with TRBD1 identical over 8 bases. This CDR3 has 16 residues. CDR1 is MNHEY and CDR2 is SMNVEV in the germline V gene (reference sequence). J lost 3 bases, V lost 6 bases, and 13 bases had no gene match. CDR3 sequence (DNA): TGTGCCAGCAGGCCCTTGGCCGGGACAGGTTTCTACGAGCAGTACTTC. Protein: CASRPLAGTGFYEQYF.

The chain combines TRBV5-4 with TRBJ1-1, with D perhaps matching TRBD1 (6 bases). The V gene's germline CDR1 is SGHNT and CDR2 YYREEE (reference sequence). This CDR3 has 13 amino acids. V was clipped by 9 bases and J by 4 bases, with 16 bases between them. In DNA form, the CDR3 reads TGTGCCACTTCGTTCACAGGGAGCACTGAAGCTTTCTTT. Its translation is CATSFTGSTEAFF.